The entry that follows covers one T cell receptor beta chain sequence. Antigen: not known. Other DNA sequences within the sample encode an identical CDR3. The data were obtained in a study of cytomegalovirus exposure and HLA in healthy donors. Study overall: Among around 170 million T cells, an earlier analysis found about 110 million unique TCR beta sequences. Genotyping of more than 300 donors showed that 80% to 90% belonged to the Caucasian-associated ancestry cluster. Study-level results: When analyzed later, a missense DCLRE1C variant was found to be linked to TCR beta V- and J-gene trimming. Associated with HLA alleles at 0.05 false discovery rate in a later analysis were over 15,000 TCR beta sequences.

This CDR3 has 15 residues. Germline V gives CDR1 SGHTA, CDR2 FQGNSA. V lost 4 bases and J lost 2; bases outside the gene matches: 1. The PCR was carried out with 60 Vbeta primers and 13 Jbeta primers. The assay was immunoSEQ multiplex PCR, and TCRdb's table has in-frame clones only and misses some. The data show 210,000 or so clones, with roughly 89% seen just once and more than 0.8% held by the top ten. The sequence came from a woman aged 18-29 years in good health and CMV-seronegative. Sequencing was done on a sample of PBMCs. The rearrangement links TRBV7-2 to TRBJ2-1; 11 positions match TRBD2. CDR3 nucleotide sequence: TGTGCCAGCAGCTCGGGACTAGCGGCCTACAATGAGCAGTTCTTC. This gives the protein CASSSGLAAYNEQFF.